This T cell receptor (beta chain) was captured by sequencing in a study of blood T cell repertoires in COVID-19. Across the study: T cells, B-cell-depleted T cells, or PBMCs provided the cDNA or gDNA that served as material.

This table comes from immunoSEQ multiplex PCR, and its TCRdb copy is limited to in-frame clones, with some not included. The table shows 300,000 to 350,000 clones, with about 90% occurring only once. Germline CDR1 MGHRA, CDR2 YSYEKL. CDR3 length: 14 residues. The germline V and J ends were trimmed by 0 bases and 1 base, with 6 bases remaining between them. All enrollees were roughly 18 to 90 years old and from approximately 25 US areas. The sample consisted of PBMCs or T cells enriched from blood (not recorded which). The rearrangement uses TRBV4-1 and TRBJ1-2; D is ambiguous. The clonotype was recovered from a woman aged 18-29 years with acute COVID-19. The CDR3 DNA reads TGCGCCAGCAGCCAAGAAGAGGTTAACTATGGCTACACCTTC. Its protein product is CASSQEEVNYGYTF.